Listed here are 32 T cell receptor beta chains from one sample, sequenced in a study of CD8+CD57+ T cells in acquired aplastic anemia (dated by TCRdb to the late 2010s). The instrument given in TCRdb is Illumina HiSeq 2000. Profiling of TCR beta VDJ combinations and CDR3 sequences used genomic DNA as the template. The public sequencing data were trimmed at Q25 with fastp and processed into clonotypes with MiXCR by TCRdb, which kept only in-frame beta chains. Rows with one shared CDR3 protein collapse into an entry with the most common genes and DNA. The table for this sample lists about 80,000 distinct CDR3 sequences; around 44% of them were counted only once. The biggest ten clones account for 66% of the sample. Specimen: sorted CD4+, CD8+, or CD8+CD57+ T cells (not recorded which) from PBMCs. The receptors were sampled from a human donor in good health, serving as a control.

The CDR3 reads CASQDRGRIDTQYF. Here the CDR3 DNA reads TGTGCCAGTCAAGACAGGGGGCGCATAGATACGCAGTATTTT. The rearrangement uses TRBV19 and TRBJ2-3; 10 positions match TRBD1. The germline V gene encodes CDR1 LNHDA and CDR2 SQIVND (reference sequence). The CDR3 covers 14 residues. V shed 8 bases and J 5 bases; nucleotides not matched to a gene: 7.

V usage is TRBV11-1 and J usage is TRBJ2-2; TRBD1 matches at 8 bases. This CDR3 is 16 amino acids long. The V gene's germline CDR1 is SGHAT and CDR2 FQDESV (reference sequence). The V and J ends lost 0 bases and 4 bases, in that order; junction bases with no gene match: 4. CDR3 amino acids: CASSLAAGGSTGELFF. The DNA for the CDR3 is TGTGCCAGCAGCTTAGCAGCAGGGGGCTCCACCGGGGAGCTGTTTTTT.

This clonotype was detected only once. The CDR3 spells CASTRGGSPLHF. DNA of the CDR3: TGTGCCAGCACCCGAGGAGGGTCACCCCTCCACTTT. The chain links TRBV9 to TRBJ1-6; unclear D gene. Trimming removed 6 bases from V and 10 bases from J, with 11 bases in between. CDR1 is SGDLS and CDR2 is YYNGEE in the germline V gene. The CDR3 runs to 12 residues.

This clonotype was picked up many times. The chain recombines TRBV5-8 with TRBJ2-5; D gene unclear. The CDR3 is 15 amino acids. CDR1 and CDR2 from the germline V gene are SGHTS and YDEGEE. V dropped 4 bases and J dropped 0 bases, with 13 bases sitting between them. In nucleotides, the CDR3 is TGTGCCAGCAGCGGGTCTGTTCAGTACCAAGAGACCCAGTACTTC. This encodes CASSGSVQYQETQYF.

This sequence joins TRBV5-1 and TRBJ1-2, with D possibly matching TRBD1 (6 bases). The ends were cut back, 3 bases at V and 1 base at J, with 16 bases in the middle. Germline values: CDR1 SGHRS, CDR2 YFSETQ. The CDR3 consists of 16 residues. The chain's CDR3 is CASSSGTYIYNYGYTF. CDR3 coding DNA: TGCGCCAGCAGCTCCGGGACATACATTTATAACTATGGCTACACCTTC.

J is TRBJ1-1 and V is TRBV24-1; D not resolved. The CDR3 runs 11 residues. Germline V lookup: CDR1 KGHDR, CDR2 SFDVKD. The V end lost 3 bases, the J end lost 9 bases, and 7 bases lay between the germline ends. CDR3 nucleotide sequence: TGTGCCACCAGTGATGGATGGAAAGCTTTCTTT. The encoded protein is CATSDGWKAFF.

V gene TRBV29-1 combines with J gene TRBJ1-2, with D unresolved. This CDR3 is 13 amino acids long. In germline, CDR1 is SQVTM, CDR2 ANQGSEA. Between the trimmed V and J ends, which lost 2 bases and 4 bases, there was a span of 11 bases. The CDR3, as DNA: TGCAGCGTTGAATGGGAGAAGGGCTATGGCTACACCTTC. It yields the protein CSVEWEKGYGYTF.

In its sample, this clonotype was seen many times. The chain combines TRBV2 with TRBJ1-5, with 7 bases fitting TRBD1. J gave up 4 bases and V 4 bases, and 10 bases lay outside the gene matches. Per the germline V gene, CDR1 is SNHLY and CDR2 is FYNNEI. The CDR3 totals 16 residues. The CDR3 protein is CASSGIPGTENQPQHF. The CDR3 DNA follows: TGTGCCAGCAGTGGAATCCCCGGGACAGAGAATCAGCCCCAGCATTTT.

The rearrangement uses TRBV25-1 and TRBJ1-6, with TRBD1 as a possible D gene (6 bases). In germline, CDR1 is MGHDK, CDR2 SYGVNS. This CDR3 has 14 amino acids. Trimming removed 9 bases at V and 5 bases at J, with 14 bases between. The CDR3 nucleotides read TGTGCCAGTAGTACAAACAGGGATAATTCACCCCTCCACTTT. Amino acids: CASSTNRDNSPLHF.

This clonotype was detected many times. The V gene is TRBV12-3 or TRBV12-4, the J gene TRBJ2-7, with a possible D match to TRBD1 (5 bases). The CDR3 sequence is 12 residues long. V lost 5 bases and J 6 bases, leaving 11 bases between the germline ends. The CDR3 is CASSQSGFEQYF. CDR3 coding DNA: TGTGCCAGCAGTCAATCAGGGTTCGAGCAGTACTTC.

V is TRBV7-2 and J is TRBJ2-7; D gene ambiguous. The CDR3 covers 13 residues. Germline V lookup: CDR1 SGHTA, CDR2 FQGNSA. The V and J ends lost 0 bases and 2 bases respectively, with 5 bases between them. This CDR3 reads CASSLAGAYEQYF. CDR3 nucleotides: TGTGCCAGCAGCTTAGCAGGCGCCTACGAGCAGTACTTC.

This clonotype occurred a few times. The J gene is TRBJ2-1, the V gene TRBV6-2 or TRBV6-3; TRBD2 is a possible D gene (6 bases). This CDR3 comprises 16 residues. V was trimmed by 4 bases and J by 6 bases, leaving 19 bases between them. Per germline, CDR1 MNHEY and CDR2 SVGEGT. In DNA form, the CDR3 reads TGTGCCAGCAGTTTTTTGACTAGTCACTACTCCAATGAGCAGTTCTTC. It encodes CASSFLTSHYSNEQFF.

This CDR3 reads CASSGGEDRVLGNTIYF. The CDR3 nucleotides are TGTGCCAGCAGCGGAGGAGAGGACAGGGTTCTTGGAAACACCATATATTTT. This rearrangement joins TRBV5-6 to TRBJ1-3; TRBD1 agrees at 8 bases. Germline-derived CDR1 and CDR2 are SGHDT and YYEEEE. Trimming removed 4 bases from V and 3 bases from J; junction bases left unmatched: 12. This CDR3 spans 17 amino acids.

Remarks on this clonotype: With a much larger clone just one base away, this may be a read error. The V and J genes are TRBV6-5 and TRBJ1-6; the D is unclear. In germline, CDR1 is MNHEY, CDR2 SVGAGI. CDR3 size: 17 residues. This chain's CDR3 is CASSYSWQDSRDSSLHF. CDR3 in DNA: TGTGCCAGCAGTTACTCCTGGCAGGACTCGAGGGATTCATCCCTCCACTTT.

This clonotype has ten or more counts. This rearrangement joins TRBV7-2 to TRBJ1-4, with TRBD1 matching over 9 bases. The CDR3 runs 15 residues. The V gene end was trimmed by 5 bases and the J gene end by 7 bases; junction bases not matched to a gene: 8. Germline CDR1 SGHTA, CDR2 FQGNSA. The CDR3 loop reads CASSPGTGSGEKLFF. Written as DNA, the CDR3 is TGTGCCAGCAGCCCAGGGACAGGGAGTGGTGAAAAACTGTTTTTT.

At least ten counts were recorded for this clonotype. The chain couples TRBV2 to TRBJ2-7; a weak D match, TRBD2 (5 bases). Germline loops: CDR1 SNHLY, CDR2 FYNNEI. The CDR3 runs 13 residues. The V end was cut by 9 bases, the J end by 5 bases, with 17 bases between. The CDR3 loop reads CASFGEYENEQYF. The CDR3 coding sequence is TGTGCCAGTTTTGGGGAGTACGAAAACGAGCAGTACTTC.

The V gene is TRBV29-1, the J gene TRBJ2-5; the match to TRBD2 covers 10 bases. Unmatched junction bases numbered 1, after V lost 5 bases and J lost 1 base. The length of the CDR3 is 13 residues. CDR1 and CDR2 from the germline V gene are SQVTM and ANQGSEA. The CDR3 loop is CSVKRGGQETQYF. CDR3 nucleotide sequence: TGCAGCGTTAAGCGGGGGGGCCAAGAGACCCAGTACTTC.

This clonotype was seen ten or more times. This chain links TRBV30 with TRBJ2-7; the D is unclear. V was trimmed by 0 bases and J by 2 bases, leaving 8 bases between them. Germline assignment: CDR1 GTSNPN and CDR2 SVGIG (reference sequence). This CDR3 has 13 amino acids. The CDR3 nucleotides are TGTGCCTGGAGTGTGGGCGAAGCCTACGAGCAGTACTTC. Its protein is CAWSVGEAYEQYF.

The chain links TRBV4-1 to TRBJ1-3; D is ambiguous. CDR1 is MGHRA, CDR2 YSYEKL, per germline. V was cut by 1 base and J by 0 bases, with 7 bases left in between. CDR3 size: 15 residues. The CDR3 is CASSQGVYSGNTIYF. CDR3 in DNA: TGCGCCAGCAGCCAAGGGGTCTACTCTGGAAACACCATATATTTT.

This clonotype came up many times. DNA of the CDR3: TGCAGCGTTAGATTGCCCTCTATATCTCCCTACGAGCAGTACTTC. This gives the protein CSVRLPSISPYEQYF. The V and J genes are TRBV29-1 and TRBJ2-7; D call uncertain. Germline V lookup: CDR1 SQVTM, CDR2 ANQGSEA. V lost 5 bases to trimming and J lost 2 bases, with 19 bases between them. The CDR3 loop spans 15 amino acids.

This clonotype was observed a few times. CDR3: CASSFDGGTNYGYTF. In DNA form, the CDR3 reads TGTGCCAGCAGTTTTGATGGGGGAACTAACTATGGCTACACCTTC. This chain uses TRBV2 with TRBJ1-2; tentatively, D is TRBD1 (5 bases). Trimming took off 5 bases at V and 0 bases at J, with 13 bases between the two ends. Germline loops: CDR1 SNHLY, CDR2 FYNNEI. CDR3 length: 15 residues.

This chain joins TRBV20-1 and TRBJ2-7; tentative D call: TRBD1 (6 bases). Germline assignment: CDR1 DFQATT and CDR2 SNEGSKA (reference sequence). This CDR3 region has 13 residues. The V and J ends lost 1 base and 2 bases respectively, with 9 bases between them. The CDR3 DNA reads TGCAGTGCTAGAGTGGACAGAGCCTACGAGCAGTACTTC. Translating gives CSARVDRAYEQYF.

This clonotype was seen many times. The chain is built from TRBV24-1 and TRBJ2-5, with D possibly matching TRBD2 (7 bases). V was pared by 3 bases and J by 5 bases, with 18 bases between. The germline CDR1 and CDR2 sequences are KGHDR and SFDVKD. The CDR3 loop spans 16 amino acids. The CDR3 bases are TGTGCCACCAGTGATCCCAAAAAACAGGGAGGGGAGACCCAGTACTTC. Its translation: CATSDPKKQGGETQYF.

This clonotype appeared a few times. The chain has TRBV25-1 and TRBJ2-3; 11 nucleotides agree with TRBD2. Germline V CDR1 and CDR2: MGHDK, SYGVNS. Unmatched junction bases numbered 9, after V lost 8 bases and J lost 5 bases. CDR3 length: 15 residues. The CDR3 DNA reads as TGTGCCAGCGGGGCACTAGCGGGGGATTTAGATACGCAGTATTTT. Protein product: CASGALAGDLDTQYF.

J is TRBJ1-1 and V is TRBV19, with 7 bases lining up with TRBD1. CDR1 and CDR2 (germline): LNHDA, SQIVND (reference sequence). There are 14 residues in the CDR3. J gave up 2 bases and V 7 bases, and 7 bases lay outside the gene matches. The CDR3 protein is CASKVQGVNTEAFF. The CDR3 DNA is TGTGCCAGTAAGGTGCAGGGGGTAAACACTGAAGCTTTCTTT.

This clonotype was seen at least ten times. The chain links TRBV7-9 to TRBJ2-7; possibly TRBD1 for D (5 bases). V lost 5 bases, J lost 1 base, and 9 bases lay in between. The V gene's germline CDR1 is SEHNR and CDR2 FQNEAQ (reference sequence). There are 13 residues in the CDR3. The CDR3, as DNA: TGTGCCAGCAGCACCCGACAGTCCTACGAGCAGTACTTC. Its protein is CASSTRQSYEQYF.

This CDR3 reads CSAGQGVPNTEAFF. CDR3 DNA sequence: TGCAGCGCCGGACAGGGAGTCCCGAACACTGAAGCTTTCTTT. The V call is TRBV29-1, the J call TRBJ1-1; 8 bases align to TRBD1. Germline loops: CDR1 SQVTM, CDR2 ANQGSEA. The CDR3 extends over 14 amino acids. Trimming at V came to 7 bases and at J to 1 base, leaving 8 bases not matched to a gene.

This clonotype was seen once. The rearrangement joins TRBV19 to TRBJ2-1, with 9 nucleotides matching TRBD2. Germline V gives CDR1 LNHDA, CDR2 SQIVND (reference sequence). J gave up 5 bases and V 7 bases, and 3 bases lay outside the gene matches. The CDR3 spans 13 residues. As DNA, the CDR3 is TGTGCCAGTATGGGGACTAGCAACAATGAGCAGTTCTTC. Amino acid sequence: CASMGTSNNEQFF.

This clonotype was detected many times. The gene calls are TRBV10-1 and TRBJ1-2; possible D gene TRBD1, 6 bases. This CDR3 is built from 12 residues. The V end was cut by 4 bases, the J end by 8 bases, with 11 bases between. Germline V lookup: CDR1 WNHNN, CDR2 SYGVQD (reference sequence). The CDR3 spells CASSGPGVGYTF. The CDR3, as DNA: TGCGCCAGCAGTGGCCCAGGGGTGGGCTACACCTTC.

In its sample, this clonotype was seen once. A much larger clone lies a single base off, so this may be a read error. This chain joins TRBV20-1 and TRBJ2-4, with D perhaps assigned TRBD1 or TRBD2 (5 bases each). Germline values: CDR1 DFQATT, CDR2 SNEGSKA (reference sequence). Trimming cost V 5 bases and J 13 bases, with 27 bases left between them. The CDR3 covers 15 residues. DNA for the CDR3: TGCAGTGCTGAGGTGGGAAGGGGAGCTTACAATGAGCAGTACTTC. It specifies CSAEVGRGAYNEQYF.

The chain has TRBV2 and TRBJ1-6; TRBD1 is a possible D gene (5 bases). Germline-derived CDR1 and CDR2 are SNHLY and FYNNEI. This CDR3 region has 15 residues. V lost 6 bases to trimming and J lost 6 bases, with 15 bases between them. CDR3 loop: CASSGAAAVNSPLHF. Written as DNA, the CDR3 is TGTGCCAGCAGCGGGGCCGCGGCAGTTAATTCACCCCTCCACTTT.

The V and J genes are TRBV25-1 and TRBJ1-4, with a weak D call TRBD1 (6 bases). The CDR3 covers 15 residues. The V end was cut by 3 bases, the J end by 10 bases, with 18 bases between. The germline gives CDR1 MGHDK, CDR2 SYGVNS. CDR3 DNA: TGTGCCAGCAGTGAGCCTACAGGGCCCGGAGGAAAACTGTTTTTT. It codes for CASSEPTGPGGKLFF.